A single sample is the source of the 12 T cell receptor beta chains below, sequenced in a study of control samples from healthy donors and cancer patients. Profiled with immunoSEQ multiplex PCR; TCRdb holds only in-frame clones, not every one. The repertoire holds some 110,000 clones, with approximately 93% as singletons. The specimen was blood. These receptors were taken from a man aged 25-40 years in good health.

The genes are TRBV28 and TRBJ1-1; no reliable D call. The V and J ends lost 5 bases and 3 bases respectively, with 7 bases between them. CDR1 is MDHEN, CDR2 SYDVKM, per germline. CDR3 size: 12 residues. The DNA of the CDR3 is TGTGCCAGCAGTCGTCGCTACACTGAAGCTTTCTTT. It specifies CASSRRYTEAFF. Full variable domain (missing parts from reference TRBV28 and TRBJ1-1): DVKVTQSSRYLVKRTGEKVFLECVQDMDHENMFWYRQDPGLGLRLIYFSYDVKMKEKGDIPEGYSVSREKKERFSLILESASTNQTSMYLCASSRRYTEAFFGQGTRLTVV.

The rearrangement uses TRBV5-4 and TRBJ1-1, with D maybe TRBD1 (6 bases). The CDR3 consists of 13 residues. V lost 5 bases to trimming and J lost 1 base, with 9 bases between them. The germline CDR1 and CDR2 sequences are SGHNT and YYREEE (reference sequence). The CDR3, as DNA: TGTGCCAGCAGAGAGACAGGGAACACTGAAGCTTTCTTT. Translated: CASRETGNTEAFF.

The chain uses TRBV2 and TRBJ2-6, with 7 bases identical to TRBD2. The germline gives CDR1 SNHLY, CDR2 FYNNEI. This CDR3 has 16 amino acids. The V gene end was trimmed by 10 bases and the J gene end by 0 bases; junction bases not matched to a gene: 9. The CDR3 is CATERDGNSGANVLTF. The CDR3 DNA reads TGTGCCACCGAGCGGGACGGGAACTCTGGGGCCAACGTCCTGACTTTC.

This clone occurred once. The J gene is TRBJ2-2, the V gene TRBV4-2; 10 bases map to TRBD1. Germline trimming cut 4 bases from V and 0 bases from J; bases unmatched to any gene: 17. CDR1 is LGHNA, CDR2 YNFKEQ, per germline. The CDR3 runs 21 residues. The CDR3 coding sequence is TGTGCCAGCAGCCCAGATAGTGACAGGGGGCCCCGACTATCGAACACCGGGGAGCTGTTTTTT. It specifies CASSPDSDRGPRLSNTGELFF.

The chain is built from TRBV27 and TRBJ2-2; 8 nucleotides line up with TRBD2. V trimming: 1 base; J trimming: 5 bases; junction bases outside the gene matches: 6. Germline assignment: CDR1 MNHEY and CDR2 SMNVEV (reference sequence). The CDR3 contains 16 residues. CDR3 region: CASSLFAGGPTGELFF. The DNA for the CDR3 is TGTGCCAGCAGTTTATTCGCGGGGGGCCCAACCGGGGAGCTGTTTTTT.

This clone has only a few counts. CDR3 DNA: TGTGCCAGCAGAGAGATGACAGGGGACAACACTGAAGCTTTCTTT. This sequence encodes CASREMTGDNTEAFF. The chain joins TRBV2 to TRBJ1-1, with TRBD1 matching over 8 bases. The V gene end was trimmed by 6 bases and the J gene end by 2 bases; junction bases not matched to a gene: 8. There are 15 residues in the CDR3. Germline loops: CDR1 SNHLY, CDR2 FYNNEI. Based on the CDR3 plus reference TRBV2 and TRBJ1-1, the full variable domain is EPEVTQTPSHQVTQMGQEVILRCVPISNHLYFYWYRQILGQKVEFLVSFYNNEISEKSEIFDDQFSVERPDGSNFTLKIRSTKLEDSAMYFCASREMTGDNTEAFFGQGTRLTVV.

This chain links TRBV7-2 with TRBJ1-1, with no clear D. The germline CDR1 and CDR2 sequences are SGHTA and FQGNSA. The CDR3 covers 13 residues. Trimming stripped 3 bases from V and 7 bases from J, with 12 bases between. The CDR3: CASSFKGALEAFF. The CDR3 nucleotides are TGTGCCAGCAGCTTTAAGGGAGCTCTTGAAGCTTTCTTT.

This clone was found once. The chain combines TRBV2 with TRBJ1-2, with 9 bases aligning to TRBD1. CDR3 length: 16 residues. Germline V gives CDR1 SNHLY, CDR2 FYNNEI. The junction had 11 bases not matched to a gene; V was cut back by 5 bases and J by 4 bases. CDR3 loop: CASSPSGTGYVYGYTF. CDR3 bases: TGTGCCAGCAGTCCCTCCGGGACAGGGTATGTCTATGGCTACACCTTC.

J is TRBJ2-7 and V is TRBV5-8, with TRBD2 as a possible D gene (5 bases). Germline loops: CDR1 SGHTS, CDR2 YDEGEE. V lost 6 bases, J lost 3 bases, and 13 bases lay in between. CDR3 length: 13 amino acids. CDR3 sequence reads: CASTLGGFYEQYV. The CDR3 DNA reads TGTGCCAGCACCTTAGGAGGTTTCTACGAGCAGTACGTC.

The rearrangement links TRBV3-1 (or the pseudogene TRBV3-2) to TRBJ2-6; D is uncertain. The CDR3 totals 12 residues. Germline V CDR1 and CDR2: LGHDT, YNNKEL (reference sequence). The V end lost 3 bases, the J end lost 9 bases, and 6 bases lay between the germline ends. CDR3 DNA: TGTGCCAGCAGCCACGACTTCAACGTCCTGACTTTC. Its translation is CASSHDFNVLTF.

The chain recombines TRBV19 with TRBJ2-7; TRBD1 agrees at 7 bases. The CDR3 has 14 residues. The J segment lost 5 bases and the V segment lost 10 bases, leaving 14 bases of the junction unmatched. Germline CDR1 is LNHDA and CDR2 is SQIVND (reference sequence). DNA for the CDR3: TGTGCCACCGCACGAAGGGGGACAGTCCACGAGCAGTACTTC. It specifies CATARRGTVHEQYF.

This chain uses TRBV5-1 with TRBJ1-1, with D possibly TRBD1 on 5 matching bases. CDR1 SGHRS and CDR2 YFSETQ come from the germline V gene. There are 17 residues in the CDR3. The ends were cut back, 4 bases at V and 4 bases at J, with 23 bases in the middle. CDR3: CASSPRLDASGGTEAFF. In DNA form, the CDR3 reads TGCGCCAGCAGCCCCCGTTTAGATGCCTCGGGGGGCACTGAAGCTTTCTTT.